A selection of T cell receptor beta chains follows, all from one sample in a study of shared clonotypes between healthy human individuals. TCRdb's table, derived via immunoSEQ multiplex PCR, lists solely in-frame clones and lacks some. The table records over a million clones, about 75% of them present only once. Material: memory CD4+ T cells sorted from blood. The receptors stem from a man aged 18 to 29 in good health. CDR3s include the opening cysteine and the closing phenylalanine or tryptophan. D genes are given only for firm matches. Clone size appears in some rows only: once, few, many, or a class for an expanded clone.

clone size: NA; D gene: TRBD2; V gene: TRBV7-6; J gene: TRBJ2-3; CDR3 protein: CASSLGQRGTDTQYF; CDR3 DNA: TGTGCCAGCAGCTTAGGGCAGCGGGGGACAGATACGCAGTATTTT
clone size: NA; D gene: NA; V gene: TRBV6-6; J gene: TRBJ2-1; CDR3 protein: CASSPLSNEQFF; CDR3 DNA: TGTGCCAGCAGCCCCCTGAGCAATGAGCAGTTCTTC
clone size: few; D gene: NA; V gene: TRBV10-3; J gene: TRBJ2-2; CDR3 protein: CAIGQTGNTGELFF; CDR3 DNA: TGTGCCATCGGCCAGACAGGGAACACCGGGGAGCTGTTTTTT
clone size: NA; D gene: NA; V gene: TRBV10-2; J gene: TRBJ2-5; CDR3 protein: CASRVRLRETETQYF; CDR3 DNA: TGCGCCAGCAGGGTCCGTCTAAGGGAAACTGAGACCCAGTACTTC
clone size: NA; D gene: TRBD2; V gene: TRBV11-3; J gene: TRBJ2-7; CDR3 protein: CASSSGGYEQYF; CDR3 DNA: TGTGCCAGCAGCTCGGGGGGATACGAGCAGTACTTC
clone size: few; D gene: NA; V gene: TRBV18; J gene: TRBJ2-2; CDR3 protein: CASSPTSLRDIRNTGELFF; CDR3 DNA: TGTGCCAGCTCACCTACCTCACTCCGGGACATTCGAAACACCGGGGAGCTGTTTTTT
clone size: once; D gene: NA; V gene: TRBV7-2; J gene: TRBJ1-2; CDR3 protein: CASSLEGRGVYGYTF; CDR3 DNA: TGTGCCAGCAGCTTAGAGGGACGGGGAGTCTATGGCTACACCTTC
clone size: NA; D gene: TRBD1; V gene: TRBV13; J gene: TRBJ2-2; CDR3 protein: CASRQGGSGELFF; CDR3 DNA: TGTGCCAGCAGACAGGGGGGAAGCGGGGAGCTGTTTTTT
clone size: NA; D gene: NA; V gene: TRBV4-1; J gene: TRBJ1-5; CDR3 protein: CASSQDRVDRYSNQPQHF; CDR3 DNA: TGCGCCAGCAGCCAAGATCGTGTGGACCGGTATAGCAATCAGCCCCAGCATTTT
clone size: NA; D gene: NA; V gene: TRBV10-2; J gene: TRBJ2-1; CDR3 protein: CASREGAGRGNEQFF; CDR3 DNA: TGCGCCAGCAGGGAAGGGGCAGGGAGAGGAAATGAGCAGTTCTTC
clone size: many; D gene: NA; V gene: TRBV2; J gene: TRBJ2-3; CDR3 protein: CASSELEVDTQYF; CDR3 DNA: TGTGCCAGCAGTGAACTAGAGGTAGATACGCAGTATTTT